This T cell receptor beta chain was captured in a study of tumor-infiltrating lymphocytes in localized non-small cell lung cancer. Study information: Several tumor histologies, both smoking statuses, and some post-neoadjuvant chemotherapy samples were included.

Details on this clone: Antigen specificity is unknown.

From germline, CDR1 is GTSNPN and CDR2 SVGIG (reference sequence). The CDR3 spans 12 residues. After removal of 6 bases from V and 3 bases from J, the junction contained 2 bases not matched to a gene. Study-level points and caveats: Only some patients had TCR sequencing, depending on available tissue. Different pieces of the same tissue were used for each assay.

Here immunoSEQ multiplex PCR was the method, and the copy in TCRdb shows in-frame clones only, minus some. The table records under 15,000 clones, 70% to 90% of them present only once. This chain joins TRBV30 and TRBJ2-3, with 8 bases that match TRBD1. Sequenced: uninvolved lung tissue not adjacent to the tumor. The sequence was obtained from a human donor with non-small cell lung cancer. The CDR3 is CACRGLTDTQYF. In DNA form, the CDR3 reads TGTGCCTGCAGGGGGCTGACAGATACGCAGTATTTT.